The sequence of this TCR beta chain was determined in a study of OX40 agonist ivuxolimab in advanced cancers. CDR3 length: 11 amino acids. The trim removed 8 bases at V and 5 bases at J, leaving 5 bases unmatched. CDR1 and CDR2 from the germline V gene are GTSNPN and SVGIG (reference sequence). Some clones are missing from TCRdb's copy, which holds only in-frame ones; the method was immunoSEQ multiplex PCR. The table includes around 65,000 clones, about three quarters detected once. Points on this clone: Its specificity is not known.

Overall study results and limits: Several nonresponders also turned out to have low normalized T-cell clonal expansion. CD4+ T cells averaged fewer expanded clones than CD8+ T cells.

This TCR came from an adult with an advanced solid tumor such as melanoma, head and neck, liver or kidney cancer. The input for sequencing was CD4+ or CD8+ T cells sorted from blood, taken in a trial of the OX40 agonist ivuxolimab. V is TRBV30 and J is TRBJ2-7; TRBD1 matches 8 bases. The CDR3 nucleotides are TGTGCCCGAAAACAGGGGGACGAGCAGTACTTC. Its translation: CARKQGDEQYF.